Below are 21 T cell receptor beta chains sequenced from a single sample in a study of spatial heterogeneity in lung cancer (dated by TCRdb to about 2019). Library generation was performed with 5' RACE. The run used a NextSeq 500. The raw public data were reprocessed by TCRdb itself: fastp quality trimming at Q25, MiXCR clonotype calling, in-frame beta chains only. Every distinct CDR3 protein forms one entry, paired with its most common genes and DNA. Across this sample there are approximately 66,000 distinct CDR3 sequences, with nearly 6.5% seen only once. In total, the top ten clones hold about 15% of the sample. What the time point label conveys for this sample: sample taken at primary tumor resection. This specimen was PBMCs, taken at surgery. The receptors stem from a female donor with early-stage non-small cell lung cancer.

This clonotype was observed many times. The chain has TRBV27 and TRBJ2-7; perhaps TRBD2 as D (6 bases). V lost 2 bases, J lost 2 bases, and 13 bases lay in between. The CDR3 is 15 amino acids. Germline CDR1 and CDR2: MNHEY and SMNVEV (reference sequence). The CDR3 reads CASSLRGGTTYEQYF. The CDR3 DNA sequence: TGTGCCAGCAGTTTAAGGGGCGGGACCACCTACGAGCAGTACTTC.

This clonotype was detected many times. This rearrangement joins TRBV6-2 or TRBV6-3 to TRBJ2-5; weak D call: TRBD2 (6 bases). Germline CDR1 and CDR2: MNHEY and SVGEGT. The CDR3 totals 16 residues. Trimming removed 3 bases at V and 0 bases at J, with 14 bases between. The DNA of the CDR3 is TGTGCCAGCAGTTATGGACGCGGGGAGTACCAAGAGACCCAGTACTTC. This gives the protein CASSYGRGEYQETQYF.

This clonotype was counted a few times. This chain links TRBV5-1 with TRBJ1-3, with D unclear. The CDR3 is 13 residues long. Germline loops: CDR1 SGHRS, CDR2 YFSETQ. V was clipped by 3 bases and J by 1 base, with 5 bases between them. CDR3 in amino acids: CASSSTSGNTIYF. CDR3 nucleotides: TGCGCCAGCAGCTCGACGTCTGGAAACACCATATATTTT. The whole variable domain, filled in from reference TRBV5-1 and TRBJ1-3, reads KAGVTQTPRYLIKTRGQQVTLSCSPISGHRSVSWYQQTPGQGLQFLFEYFSETQRNKGNFPGRFSGRQFSNSRSEMNVSTLELGDSALYLCASSSTSGNTIYFGEGSWLTVV.

This clonotype has more than one count but fewer than ten. The chain uses TRBV19 and TRBJ1-5, with 8 positions matching TRBD1. With V trimmed by 3 bases and J by 3 bases, 1 base remained unmatched. The CDR3 sequence is 14 residues long. CDR1 and CDR2 (germline): LNHDA, SQIVND (reference sequence). The DNA of the CDR3 is TGTGCCAGTAGTATGACAGGGGTCAATCAGCCCCAGCATTTT. This sequence encodes CASSMTGVNQPQHF.

For this clonotype: This could be a read error, since a much larger clone is one nucleotide away. CDR3 region: CASSYSTDLAKNIQFF. CDR3 bases: TGTGCCAGCAGTTACTCGACAGATCTAGCCAAAAACATTCAGTTCTTC. The rearrangement uses TRBV6-2 or TRBV6-3 and TRBJ2-4, with D perhaps being TRBD1 or TRBD2 (5 bases each). TRBJ2-1 matches the DNA end more closely, so the J call is doubtful. From germline, CDR1 is MNHEY and CDR2 SVGEGT. The CDR3 extends over 16 amino acids.

There are many counts of this clonotype. The J gene is TRBJ1-2, the V gene TRBV28, with TRBD1 identical over 9 bases. V was clipped by 6 bases and J by 8 bases; unmatched bases: 7. Germline loops: CDR1 MDHEN, CDR2 SYDVKM. CDR3 length equals 13 residues. The CDR3 reads CASSLQGARGYTF. For the CDR3, the DNA is TGTGCCAGCAGCTTACAGGGGGCGCGGGGCTACACCTTC.

This clonotype was seen repeatedly, ten times or more. J is TRBJ1-6 and V is TRBV7-9; D uncertain. Per the germline V gene, CDR1 is SEHNR and CDR2 is FQNEAQ (reference sequence). The CDR3 is made up of 15 amino acids. The V gene lost 4 bases and the J gene lost 6 bases, with 13 bases spanning the gap. CDR3 sequence (DNA): TGTGCCAGCAGCTCGAACCCACAACCTAATTCACCCCTCCACTTT. Translation: CASSSNPQPNSPLHF.

In this sample, this clonotype turned up many times. This rearrangement joins TRBV28 to TRBJ2-2, with 10 bases lining up with TRBD1. The CDR3 runs to 16 residues. V shed 2 bases, J shed 5 bases, and the junction held 5 bases outside the gene matches. Germline V lookup: CDR1 MDHEN, CDR2 SYDVKM. The CDR3 bases are TGTGCCAGCAGTTTACTTCCGGGACAGGGGACCGGGGAGCTGTTTTTT. Its protein product is CASSLLPGQGTGELFF.

The rearrangement uses TRBV10-3 and TRBJ2-3; either TRBD1 or TRBD2 may supply D (5 bases each). Germline V gene sequence: CDR1 ENHRY, CDR2 SYGVKD. CDR3 length: 14 residues. Trimming cost V 1 base and J 3 bases, with 8 bases left between them. CDR3 DNA sequence: TGTGCCATCAGTGAGTACGAGGGGACAGATACGCAGTATTTT. Protein: CAISEYEGTDTQYF.

In this sample, this clonotype turned up many times. CDR3 region: CASILLGLAGGETQYF. The CDR3, as DNA: TGTGCCAGCATTCTGCTAGGACTAGCGGGTGGCGAGACCCAGTACTTC. The chain combines TRBV2 with TRBJ2-5, with 11 bases lining up with TRBD2. The CDR3 is 16 amino acids. Germline CDR1 reads SNHLY; CDR2 reads FYNNEI. The V segment lost 7 bases and the J segment 5 bases; nucleotides outside the gene matches: 12.

With regard to this clonotype: A much larger clone lies one base from this, so it may be a read error. V gene TRBV20-1 combines with J gene TRBJ1-4, with TRBD1 matching over 12 bases. This CDR3 contains 17 residues. Germline-derived CDR1 and CDR2 are DFQATT and SNEGSKA (reference sequence). The CDR3 sequence: CSATGTGGAGTNKKLFF. The CDR3 coding sequence is TGCAGTGCCACTGGGACAGGGGGCGCGGGAACTAATAAAAAACTGTTTTTT.

This clonotype came up many times. This chain links TRBV9 with TRBJ2-3; 14 bases map to TRBD2. V lost 3 bases and J lost 0; bases outside the gene matches: 6. Germline V gene lookup returns CDR1 SGDLS and CDR2 YYNGEE. The CDR3 spans 18 residues. The chain's CDR3 is CASSAGLAGGTSTDTQYF. CDR3 bases: TGTGCCAGCAGCGCAGGACTAGCGGGGGGCACTAGCACAGATACGCAGTATTTT.

The chain uses TRBV20-1 and TRBJ2-2; the D gene is possibly TRBD1 (6 bases). Trimming removed 6 bases from V and 4 bases from J, with 12 bases in between. The CDR3 length is 13 residues. Germline values: CDR1 DFQATT, CDR2 SNEGSKA (reference sequence). CDR3 protein: CSAPGETTGELFF. CDR3 coding DNA: TGCAGTGCCCCAGGGGAGACCACCGGGGAGCTGTTTTTT.

In its sample, this clonotype was seen a few times. The rearrangement uses TRBV7-2 and TRBJ2-3; no reliable D call. Trimming took 1 base from V and 2 from J, leaving 7 bases between them. CDR1 is SGHTA and CDR2 is FQGNSA in the germline V gene. The CDR3 loop spans 14 amino acids. CDR3 nucleotide sequence: TGTGCCAGCAGCTTAGGTCCCTCCACAGATACGCAGTATTTT. Translating it yields CASSLGPSTDTQYF.

This clonotype was detected ten times or more. The chain uses TRBV7-6 and TRBJ2-2; 9 nucleotides line up with TRBD2. Per the germline V gene, CDR1 is SGHVS and CDR2 is FNYEAQ. V shed 1 base, J shed 6 bases, and the junction held 3 bases outside the gene matches. This CDR3 spans 15 amino acids. CDR3 sequence: CASSLGAGGSGELFF. As DNA, the CDR3 is TGTGCCAGCAGCTTAGGAGCGGGAGGTTCCGGGGAGCTGTTTTTT.

The rearrangement uses TRBV19 and TRBJ1-1; 9 nucleotides agree with TRBD1. CDR1 and CDR2 (germline): LNHDA, SQIVND (reference sequence). This CDR3 comprises 15 residues. The ends lost 5 bases at V and 7 bases at J; junction bases unmatched: 11. CDR3 bases: TGTGCCAGTAGTCTTTCCGGGACAGGGTTTTTTGAAGCTTTCTTT. As protein: CASSLSGTGFFEAFF.

This chain links TRBV20-1 with TRBJ2-7; D unclear. Trimming stripped 3 bases from V and 0 bases from J, with 6 bases between. Per the germline V gene, CDR1 is DFQATT and CDR2 is SNEGSKA (reference sequence). The CDR3 extends over 12 amino acids. The DNA for the CDR3 is TGCAGTGCTAGGTCCAGCTCCTACGAGCAGTACGTC. Translation gives CSARSSSYEQYV.

The chain couples TRBV29-1 to TRBJ1-1, with D unclear. Trimming cost V 7 bases and J 5 bases, with 8 bases left between them. Germline assignment: CDR1 SQVTM and CDR2 ANQGSEA. This CDR3 spans 10 amino acids. The CDR3 loop reads CSAARTEAFF. As DNA, the CDR3 is TGCAGCGCCGCACGGACTGAAGCTTTCTTT.

In this sample, this clonotype turned up a few times. This sequence joins TRBV9 and TRBJ1-1; D is unresolved. V was clipped by 0 bases and J by 0 bases, with 6 bases between them. Germline V gives CDR1 SGDLS, CDR2 YYNGEE. There are 14 residues in the CDR3. The CDR3 sequence is CASSVEGLNTEAFF. CDR3 sequence (DNA): TGTGCCAGCAGCGTAGAGGGCTTGAACACTGAAGCTTTCTTT.

This clonotype was counted between two and nine times. The chain carries TRBV2 and TRBJ1-5; 7 nucleotides match TRBD1. Germline-derived CDR1 and CDR2 are SNHLY and FYNNEI. V dropped 3 bases and J dropped 0; count of bases not matched to a gene: 11. The CDR3 is made up of 18 amino acids. Here the CDR3 DNA reads TGTGCCAGCAGTGAGACGATTGGGGACAGACGTAGCAATCAGCCCCAGCATTTT. This sequence encodes CASSETIGDRRSNQPQHF.

This clonotype was recorded many times. The chain recombines TRBV9 with TRBJ1-3, with D hard to call. The CDR3 is 15 residues long. Germline loops: CDR1 SGDLS, CDR2 YYNGEE. V was shortened by 3 bases and J by 2 bases, with 12 bases between the two germline ends. The CDR3 nucleotides read TGTGCCAGCAGCGACCCTGCGGGAGCTGGAAACACCATATATTTT. Translated: CASSDPAGAGNTIYF.